The following is a T cell receptor beta chain sequence with its context. This sample stems from a study of control samples from healthy donors and cancer patients. The protocol was immunoSEQ multiplex PCR, while the TCRdb copy is restricted to in-frame clones and leaves out a portion. This sample lists roughly 190,000 clones; its ten largest clones have under 2.5%. Germline V CDR1 and CDR2: SGHRS, YFSETQ. The CDR3 totals 12 residues. The germline V and J ends were trimmed by 4 bases and 4 bases, with 6 bases remaining between them. The specimen was blood. The rearrangement joins TRBV5-1 to TRBJ2-1; D uncertain. The sequence came from a woman younger than 45 in good health. CDR3 DNA sequence: TGCGCCAGCAGCCTCCCTTACAATGAGCAGTTCTTC. This translates into CASSLPYNEQFF.